The clone carrying this T cell receptor beta chain was picked up one time. CDR1 is SGHTA and CDR2 is FQGNSA in the germline V gene. This CDR3 has 15 amino acids. The V gene end was trimmed by 6 bases and the J gene end by 0 bases; junction bases not matched to a gene: 8. The entry originates in a study of blood T cell repertoires in COVID-19. About the study: Both acute and convalescent COVID-19 samples were obtained from the United States, Italy and Spain. The cDNA or gDNA used as material had been derived from T cells, B-cell-depleted T cells, or PBMCs.

Profiled with immunoSEQ multiplex PCR; TCRdb holds only in-frame clones, not every one. The data hold about 230,000 clones, with less than 90% observed a single time. The source material was peripheral blood. V gene TRBV7-2 combines with J gene TRBJ2-7; 7 nucleotides agree with TRBD1. This clonotype was obtained from a woman in her sixties or seventies with active or convalescent COVID-19. In DNA, the CDR3 is TGTGCCAGCAGACTCTCCGGGACAGTCTCCTACGAGCAGTACTTC. Residues: CASRLSGTVSYEQYF.